This T cell receptor (beta chain) was captured in a study of shared clonotypes between healthy human individuals. Regarding the study as a whole: It was expected that sequencing depth would affect clonotype sharing among donors.

The repertoire was sequenced with immunoSEQ multiplex PCR; TCRdb's copy has only in-frame clones and lacks some. The profile shows about 460,000 clones, roughly three quarters of them singletons. This CDR3 has 15 residues. Trimming took off 1 base at V and 3 bases at J, with 10 bases between the two ends. Germline V gene data show CDR1 as LGHNA and CDR2 as YNFKEQ. Of note for this clone: Its antigen is currently unknown.

This TCR was sampled from a woman aged 40 to 50 in good health. Some clones in this sample may be carry-over from other donors' samples. Sequenced material: PBMCs. V is TRBV4-2 and J is TRBJ1-5; D not certain. This CDR3 is CASSQGGRNNQPQHF. The CDR3 DNA reads TGTGCCAGCAGCCAAGGAGGTCGGAACAATCAGCCCCAGCATTTT.